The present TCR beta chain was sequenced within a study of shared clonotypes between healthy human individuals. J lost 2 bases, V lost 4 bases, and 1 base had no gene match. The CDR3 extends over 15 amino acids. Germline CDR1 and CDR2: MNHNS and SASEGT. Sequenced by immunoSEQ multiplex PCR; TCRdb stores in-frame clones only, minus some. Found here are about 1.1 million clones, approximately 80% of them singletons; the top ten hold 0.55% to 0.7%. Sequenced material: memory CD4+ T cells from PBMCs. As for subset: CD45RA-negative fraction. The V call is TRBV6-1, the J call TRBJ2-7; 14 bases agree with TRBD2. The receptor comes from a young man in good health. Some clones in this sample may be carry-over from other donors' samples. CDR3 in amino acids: CASSGGLAGAYEQYF. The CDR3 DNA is TGTGCCAGCAGTGGGGGACTAGCGGGAGCCTACGAGCAGTACTTC.